What follows are 27 T cell receptor beta chains derived from one specimen sequenced in a study of early T cells in non-severe SARS-CoV-2 infection. TCRdb called the 5' RACE reads again in MiXCR, with one record for every CDR3 protein. The sample includes just over 95,000 distinct CDR3 sequences, about 11% of them seen just once. The source was whole blood, collected at baseline. These receptors all stem from an adult who was a healthcare worker with PCR-confirmed SARS-CoV-2 infection or an uninfected control (not recorded which).

This clonotype was counted ten times or more. The rearrangement uses TRBV18 and TRBJ2-2; no definite D call. V gave up 4 bases and J gave up 3 bases, with 9 bases separating them. This CDR3 contains 14 residues. CDR1 KGHSH and CDR2 LQKENI come from the germline V gene. CDR3 bases: TGTGCCAGCTCACTAGAAAGGGACACCGGGGAGCTGTTTTTT. It codes for CASSLERDTGELFF.

This chain joins TRBV4-3 and TRBJ2-3; TRBD2 agrees at 7 bases. Germline assignment: CDR1 LGHNA and CDR2 YSLEER. V dropped 1 base and J dropped 3; count of bases not matched to a gene: 4. This CDR3 is built from 15 residues. CDR3 loop: CASSQGQAGTDTQYF. DNA of the CDR3: TGCGCCAGCAGCCAAGGGCAAGCGGGAACAGATACGCAGTATTTT.

The V call is TRBV3-1, the J call TRBJ2-2; 8 bases match TRBD2. The CDR3 is 14 residues long. Per germline, CDR1 LGHDT and CDR2 YNNKEL (reference sequence). V dropped 9 bases and J dropped 1; count of bases not matched to a gene: 4. CDR3 nucleotides: TGTGCCAGTAAGCGGGGGAGGAACACCGGGGAGCTGTTTTTT. Its protein product is CASKRGRNTGELFF. Full variable domain (missing parts from reference TRBV3-1 and TRBJ2-2): DTAVSQTPKYLVTQMGNDKSIKCEQNLGHDTMYWYKQDSKKFLKIMFSYNNKELIINETVPNRFSPKSPDKAHLNLHINSLELGDSAVYFCASKRGRNTGELFFGEGSRLTVL.

This clonotype was recorded once. The V and J genes are TRBV29-1 and TRBJ2-3; weak D call: TRBD2 (7 bases). The length of the CDR3 is 15 residues. Germline lookup yields CDR1 SQVTM and CDR2 ANQGSEA. With 0 bases removed from V and 6 bases from J, the gap between germline ends came to 16 bases. The CDR3: CSVEDPRGGPDTQYF. The CDR3, as DNA: TGCAGCGTTGAAGATCCGAGGGGGGGCCCGGATACGCAGTATTTT.

This sequence joins TRBV7-2 and TRBJ1-1; D is possibly TRBD1 (5 bases). Germline V gene data show CDR1 as SGHTA and CDR2 as FQGNSA. This CDR3 is built from 13 residues. V dropped 5 bases and J dropped 5 bases, with 12 bases sitting between them. For the CDR3, the DNA is TGTGCCAGCAGCGTCGGGGACCAGACTGAAGCTTTCTTT. Its protein is CASSVGDQTEAFF.

This chain connects TRBV12-5 to TRBJ2-2, with 9 positions matching TRBD1. Germline CDR1 is LGHNT and CDR2 is FRNRAP. This CDR3 is built from 15 residues. Trimming took 5 bases from V and 4 from J; bases not matched to a gene: 5. DNA of the CDR3: TGTGCTAGTGGTGTAAGACAGGGGGGCACCGGGGAGCTGTTTTTT. It translates to CASGVRQGGTGELFF.

This chain joins TRBV29-1 and TRBJ2-7, with D perhaps assigned TRBD1 or TRBD2 (5 bases each). V was trimmed by 6 bases and J by 2 bases, leaving 20 bases between them. The CDR3 extends over 15 amino acids. The germline CDR1 and CDR2 sequences are SQVTM and ANQGSEA. The CDR3 DNA follows: TGCAGCGTCAGAAGCCGGGACCCTGGCGCCTACGAGCAGTACTTC. Its translation: CSVRSRDPGAYEQYF.

In this sample, this clonotype turned up many times. The chain couples TRBV6-6 to TRBJ1-6, with D tentatively TRBD1 (6 bases). The CDR3 has 12 amino acids. V dropped 6 bases and J dropped 10 bases, with 10 bases sitting between them. Germline loops: CDR1 MNHNY, CDR2 SVGAGI (reference sequence). CDR3 region: CASSTGNSPLHF. The CDR3 DNA sequence: TGTGCCAGCAGCACAGGGAACTCACCCCTCCACTTT.

Only a few counts were recorded for this clonotype. V gene TRBV24-1 combines with J gene TRBJ2-2, with no clear D. This CDR3 contains 14 residues. Per germline, CDR1 KGHDR and CDR2 SFDVKD. The ends were cut back, 7 bases at V and 1 base at J, with 9 bases in the middle. CDR3 region: CATRASLNTGELFF. The CDR3 region has the DNA TGTGCCACCAGGGCTTCCCTGAACACCGGGGAGCTGTTTTTT.

This clonotype came up many times. The genes are TRBV12-3 or TRBV12-4 and TRBJ2-7, with unresolved D. The CDR3 spans 13 residues. Trimming cost V 3 bases and J 1 base, with 7 bases left between them. As DNA, the CDR3 is TGTGCCAGCAGTTTGGCGGTATCCTACGAGCAGTACTTC. Protein: CASSLAVSYEQYF.

The rearrangement links TRBV6-6 to TRBJ2-2; 16 nucleotides agree with TRBD2. This CDR3 spans 16 amino acids. With 10 bases clipped from V and 7 bases from J, the junction kept 9 bases outside the gene matches. In germline, CDR1 is MNHNY, CDR2 SVGAGI (reference sequence). Written as DNA, the CDR3 is TGTGCCACCCGGGGACTAGCGGGAGGGCCCGGCGGGGAGCTGTTTTTT. Translation gives CATRGLAGGPGGELFF.

This clonotype was found many times. The chain employs TRBV7-2 and TRBJ2-1; D possibly matches TRBD1 or TRBD2 (5 bases each). CDR3 length: 16 amino acids. CDR1 and CDR2 from the germline V gene are SGHTA and FQGNSA. V dropped 5 bases and J dropped 1 base, with 15 bases sitting between them. In DNA form, the CDR3 reads TGTGCCAGCAGCCGGGACGCGGGCCTTTCCTACAATGAGCAGTTCTTC. This sequence encodes CASSRDAGLSYNEQFF.

This clonotype occurred a few times. The chain joins TRBV11-2 to TRBJ2-7; TRBD2 matches at 7 bases. This CDR3 comprises 15 residues. The J segment lost 3 bases and the V segment lost 4 bases, leaving 9 bases of the junction unmatched. The V gene's germline CDR1 is SGHAT and CDR2 FQNNGV. CDR3 amino acids: CASSSPGLKIYEQYF. Written as DNA, the CDR3 is TGTGCCAGCAGCTCGCCGGGACTAAAAATCTACGAGCAGTACTTC.

This clonotype was counted at least ten times. The chain has TRBV11-2 and TRBJ1-2; D remains ambiguous. This CDR3 comprises 12 residues. Between the trimmed V and J ends, which lost 5 bases and 3 bases, there was a span of 7 bases. Germline V gene data show CDR1 as SGHAT and CDR2 as FQNNGV. CDR3 amino acids: CASSGDDYGYTF. The CDR3 coding sequence is TGTGCCAGCAGCGGTGACGACTATGGCTACACCTTC. Full variable domain (missing parts from reference TRBV11-2 and TRBJ1-2): EAGVAQSPRYKIIEKRQSVAFWCNPISGHATLYWYQQILGQGPKLLIQFQNNGVVDDSQLPKDRFSAERLKGVDSTLKIQPAKLEDSAVYLCASSGDDYGYTFGSGTRLTVV.

This chain links TRBV10-3 with TRBJ1-3; 7 bases line up with TRBD1. Trimming cost V 4 bases and J 0 bases; bases outside gene matches: 9. In germline, CDR1 is ENHRY, CDR2 SYGVKD. The CDR3 contains 17 residues. CDR3 sequence: CAISGPGTAHSGNTIYF. CDR3 bases: TGTGCCATCAGTGGTCCGGGGACAGCTCACTCTGGAAACACCATATATTTT.

This clonotype showed up just a few times. V is TRBV5-4 and J is TRBJ2-7, with D hard to call. CDR3 length: 13 residues. From germline, CDR1 is SGHNT and CDR2 YYREEE (reference sequence). With 0 bases removed from V and 6 bases from J, the gap between germline ends came to 10 bases. The CDR3 bases are TGTGCCAGCAGCTTGGACAGCGCGGTCGAGCAGTACTTC. Translating it yields CASSLDSAVEQYF.

There are a few counts of this clonotype. The gene calls are TRBV25-1 and TRBJ2-7; TRBD1 aligns across 7 bases. Germline V gene sequence: CDR1 MGHDK, CDR2 SYGVNS. The CDR3 consists of 14 residues. V shed 5 bases and J 0 bases; nucleotides not matched to a gene: 4. CDR3 amino acids: CASSTRDSSYEQYF. CDR3 nucleotide sequence: TGTGCCAGCAGTACCCGGGACAGCTCCTACGAGCAGTACTTC.

This clonotype was counted a few times. The V gene is TRBV29-1, the J gene TRBJ2-2, with D uncertain. CDR3 size: 12 residues. CDR1 is SQVTM and CDR2 is ANQGSEA in the germline V gene. V was cut by 1 base and J by 11 bases, with 11 bases left in between. CDR3 sequence reads: CSVEGPASELFF. The CDR3 region has the DNA TGCAGCGTTGAAGGCCCGGCCAGTGAGCTGTTTTTT.

This clonotype was seen only a few times. V usage is TRBV5-8 and J usage is TRBJ2-7, with D possibly being TRBD1 or TRBD2 (6 bases each). Trimming removed 3 bases from V and 2 bases from J, with 15 bases in between. This CDR3 comprises 15 residues. Per the germline V gene, CDR1 is SGHTS and CDR2 is YDEGEE. CDR3: CASSYLPGGTYEQYF. In DNA, the CDR3 is TGTGCCAGCAGCTACCTACCCGGGGGCACCTACGAGCAGTACTTC.

V gene TRBV29-1 combines with J gene TRBJ2-3, with TRBD2 identical over 7 bases. Germline CDR1 and CDR2: SQVTM and ANQGSEA. The CDR3 is 14 amino acids. Trimming at V came to 4 bases and at J to 1 base, leaving 5 bases not matched to a gene. Here the CDR3 DNA reads TGCAGCGTTGTTGAGACTAGCCGCACAGATACGCAGTATTTT. This translates into CSVVETSRTDTQYF.

This clonotype was recorded at least ten times. V gene TRBV10-1 combines with J gene TRBJ2-2; D possibly corresponds to TRBD1 (5 bases). With 6 bases removed from V and 2 bases from J, the gap between germline ends came to 16 bases. CDR3 length equals 16 residues. Per the germline V gene, CDR1 is WNHNN and CDR2 is SYGVQD (reference sequence). The CDR3 protein is CASRDSSAENTGELFF. For the CDR3, the DNA is TGCGCCAGCAGAGACAGCTCCGCCGAAAACACCGGGGAGCTGTTTTTT.

This rearrangement joins TRBV12-3 or TRBV12-4 to TRBJ2-4; D might be TRBD2 (6 bases). The CDR3 covers 12 residues. V shed 5 bases and J shed 8 bases, with 10 bases lying between them. The CDR3 region has the DNA TGTGCCAGCAGTACCGGGAGTTACATTCAGTACTTC. It translates to CASSTGSYIQYF.

As for this clonotype: A junction boundary mismatches the germline segment, possibly from a read error. The V and J genes are TRBV29-1 and TRBJ2-6; D is undetermined. The V gene's germline CDR1 is SQVTM and CDR2 ANQGSEA. CDR3 length equals 13 residues. CDR3 amino acids: CSVVLPPANVPTF. CDR3 bases: TGCAGCGTTGTTCTCCCTCCGGCCAACGTCCCGACTTTC.

V gene TRBV19 combines with J gene TRBJ2-7; D might be TRBD2 (6 bases). The CDR3 is 16 residues long. Germline CDR1 is LNHDA and CDR2 is SQIVND (reference sequence). V was pared by 9 bases and J by 0 bases, with 21 bases between. The CDR3, as DNA: TGTGCCAGCTCGGACCGGGGGAGGCGGAGCTCCTACGAGCAGTACTTC. Protein: CASSDRGRRSSYEQYF. The entire variable domain, with the rest obtained from reference TRBV19 and TRBJ2-7, is as follows: DGGITQSPKYLFRKEGQNVTLSCEQNLNHDAMYWYRQDPGQGLRLIYYSQIVNDFQKGDIAEGYSVSREKKESFPLTVTSAQKNPTAFYLCASSDRGRRSSYEQYFGPGTRLTVT.

This clonotype was found a few times. V and J are TRBV16 and TRBJ1-5; 9 nucleotides match TRBD1. Per the germline V gene, CDR1 is KGHSY and CDR2 is FQNENV. The CDR3 contains 16 residues. V lost 1 base to trimming and J lost 1 base; unmatched junction nucleotides: 2. The DNA for the CDR3 is TGTGCCAGCAGCCAATTGGGACAGGGAAGCAATCAGCCCCAGCATTTT. Residues: CASSQLGQGSNQPQHF.

The chain has TRBV24-1 and TRBJ2-3; D gene ambiguous. CDR1 KGHDR and CDR2 SFDVKD come from the germline V gene. The CDR3 is made up of 13 amino acids. The germline V and J ends were trimmed by 4 bases and 6 bases, with 10 bases remaining between them. This CDR3 is CATSDPPMDTQYF. As DNA, the CDR3 is TGTGCCACCAGTGACCCCCCAATGGATACGCAGTATTTT.

This clonotype came up a few times. The V and J genes are TRBV5-1 and TRBJ1-1; 9 bases agree with TRBD1. V lost 0 bases to trimming and J lost 1 base; unmatched junction nucleotides: 1. CDR1 SGHRS and CDR2 YFSETQ come from the germline V gene. The CDR3 spans 15 residues. As DNA, the CDR3 is TGCGCCAGCAGCTTGGTGACAGGGGGGAACACTGAAGCTTTCTTT. This codes for CASSLVTGGNTEAFF.